This passage covers 10 T cell receptor beta chains from one sample sequenced in a study of radiotherapy plus CTLA-4 blockade in lung cancer. Method: immunoSEQ multiplex PCR; TCRdb's copy keeps in-frame clones and lacks some. The table has 51,000 or so clones, more than 70% seen once. This specimen consisted of peripheral blood, obtained from a patient treated with radiotherapy plus ipilimumab. The receptors come from a human donor with non-small cell lung cancer whose response to radiotherapy plus ipilimumab could not be evaluated.

V and J are TRBV7-2 and TRBJ1-1, with D possibly being TRBD1 (5 bases). This CDR3 comprises 13 residues. The germline CDR1 and CDR2 sequences are SGHTA and FQGNSA. Trimming cost V 2 bases and J 7 bases, with 11 bases left between them. The CDR3 loop is CASSLIAGGEAFF. For the CDR3, the DNA is TGTGCCAGCAGCTTAATTGCGGGGGGTGAAGCTTTCTTT.

This clone was detected only once. The rearrangement links TRBV18 to TRBJ2-7; a possible D gene is TRBD1 (6 bases). The CDR3 is made up of 15 amino acids. Germline CDR1 KGHSH, CDR2 LQKENI. The ends were cut back, 3 bases at V and 2 bases at J, with 14 bases in the middle. The CDR3 loop reads CASSPGAGSTYEQYF. CDR3 bases: TGTGCCAGCTCACCGGGGGCAGGGAGCACCTACGAGCAGTACTTC.

This rearrangement joins TRBV10-2 to TRBJ1-1; D is ambiguous. Trimming removed 5 bases from V and 0 bases from J, with 10 bases in between. Germline-derived CDR1 and CDR2 are WSHSY and SAAADI. The CDR3 totals 14 residues. The CDR3, as DNA: TGCGCCAGCAGTAATAACCAGTTGAACACTGAAGCTTTCTTT. This gives the protein CASSNNQLNTEAFF.

V usage is TRBV27 and J usage is TRBJ1-1; D remains unclear. Germline V gene lookup returns CDR1 MNHEY and CDR2 SMNVEV (reference sequence). CDR3 length: 13 residues. V lost 6 bases and J lost 5, with 13 bases in between. The CDR3 DNA reads TGTGCCAGCAGCTTCGACCCGAGGACTGAAGCTTTCTTT. Its translation: CASSFDPRTEAFF.

The V call is TRBV7-2, the J call TRBJ2-7; 14 bases line up with TRBD2. Trimming removed 5 bases from V and 7 bases from J; junction bases left unmatched: 4. This CDR3 region has 14 residues. Per germline, CDR1 SGHTA and CDR2 FQGNSA. The CDR3 is CASSQGLAGEEQYF. The DNA of the CDR3 is TGTGCCAGCAGCCAGGGACTAGCGGGGGAAGAGCAGTACTTC.

The chain uses TRBV7-6 and TRBJ2-1; 12 positions match TRBD2. The germline V gene encodes CDR1 SGHVS and CDR2 FNYEAQ. The V segment lost 5 bases and the J segment 4 bases; nucleotides outside the gene matches: 9. CDR3 size: 17 residues. CDR3 in DNA: TGTGCCAGCAGCCCCACGGGGCTAGCGGGGGGGTACAATGAGCAGTTCTTC. Translating gives CASSPTGLAGGYNEQFF.

This chain uses TRBV18 with TRBJ1-2, with D perhaps matching TRBD1 (5 bases). The CDR3 totals 15 residues. CDR1 and CDR2 (germline): KGHSH, LQKENI. V lost 6 bases and J 7 bases, leaving 21 bases between the germline ends. CDR3 loop: CASSYDEEGRSGYTF. Written as DNA, the CDR3 is TGTGCCAGCTCCTACGACGAGGAGGGGAGAAGTGGCTACACCTTC.

The chain employs TRBV5-1 and TRBJ2-2; D possibly corresponds to TRBD2 (6 bases). The CDR3 consists of 15 residues. Germline V CDR1 and CDR2: SGHRS, YFSETQ. Trimming stripped 1 base from V and 5 bases from J, with 12 bases between. CDR3 nucleotide sequence: TGCGCCAGCAGCTTGCCCGGGGGAGGTACCGGGGAGCTGTTTTTT. Protein sequence: CASSLPGGGTGELFF.

V gene TRBV11-2 combines with J gene TRBJ2-7; TRBD1 might be the D (6 bases). V shed 4 bases and J shed 3 bases, with 10 bases lying between them. The CDR3 consists of 13 residues. Germline V lookup: CDR1 SGHAT, CDR2 FQNNGV. The CDR3 region is CASSSTGRYEQYF. The CDR3 bases are TGTGCCAGCAGCTCTACAGGGCGCTACGAGCAGTACTTC.

The chain uses TRBV4-3 and TRBJ2-1; a weak D match, TRBD2 (6 bases). CDR1 is LGHNA, CDR2 YSLEER, per germline. V shed 0 bases and J shed 2 bases, with 17 bases lying between them. The CDR3 loop spans 18 amino acids. The CDR3 bases are TGCGCCAGCAGCCAAGAGTACGGGAGTCAAATCCCCTACAATGAGCAGTTCTTC. Protein sequence: CASSQEYGSQIPYNEQFF.